Shown below are 21 T cell receptor beta chains from a single sample sequenced in a study of cytomegalovirus exposure and HLA in healthy donors. Both 60 Vbeta primers and 13 Jbeta primers went into the PCR. Profiling relied on immunoSEQ multiplex PCR, and the TCRdb table lists in-frame clones only, not all of them. The table records about 170,000 clones, around 77% of them present only once. What was sequenced was PBMCs. The receptor source for this set is a female donor in good health and CMV-seronegative.

The V call is TRBV6-1, the J call TRBJ1-2, with D unresolved. The germline CDR1 and CDR2 sequences are MNHNS and SASEGT. V was clipped by 8 bases and J by 4 bases, with 8 bases between them. CDR3 length equals 11 residues. In nucleotides, the CDR3 is TGTGCCAGCGGGCGGGGCTATGGCTACACCTTC. Translating it yields CASGRGYGYTF.

The chain is built from TRBV28 and TRBJ2-7, with 11 bases identical to TRBD1. The CDR3 loop spans 15 amino acids. The trim removed 3 bases at V and 7 bases at J, leaving 8 bases unmatched. The germline V gene encodes CDR1 MDHEN and CDR2 SYDVKM. The CDR3 nucleotides read TGTGCCAGCAGTTTTGGACGGACAGGGGGCAGGGAGCAGTACTTC. As protein: CASSFGRTGGREQYF.

The rearrangement uses TRBV28 and TRBJ1-2; a weak D match, TRBD1 (5 bases). The germline V gene has CDR1 MDHEN and CDR2 SYDVKM. The ends were cut back, 3 bases at V and 8 bases at J, with 16 bases in the middle. The CDR3 loop spans 14 amino acids. CDR3 residues: CASSFETGVRGYTF. The DNA of the CDR3 is TGTGCCAGCAGTTTTGAAACAGGAGTCAGGGGCTACACCTTC.

The chain couples TRBV6-1 to TRBJ2-7; the match to TRBD2 covers 10 bases. This CDR3 region has 14 residues. V shed 2 bases, J shed 6 bases, and the junction held 4 bases outside the gene matches. Looked up from germline, CDR1 is MNHNS and CDR2 is SASEGT. The CDR3 coding sequence is TGTGCCAGCAGTGAAACTAGCGGGATATCCGAGCAGTACTTC. It yields the protein CASSETSGISEQYF.

Only a few counts were recorded for this clone. The chain has TRBV7-9 and TRBJ1-1; D is ambiguous. The CDR3 runs to 15 residues. Germline CDR1 is SEHNR and CDR2 is FQNEAQ (reference sequence). V dropped 1 base and J dropped 5 bases, with 14 bases sitting between them. As DNA, the CDR3 is TGTGCCAGCAGCTTAGAGGTCCAAAGAGGTACTGAAGCTTTCTTT. Its translation is CASSLEVQRGTEAFF.

The V call is TRBV5-1, the J call TRBJ2-6; 11 nucleotides align to TRBD1. The CDR3 totals 17 residues. CDR1 is SGHRS and CDR2 is YFSETQ in the germline V gene. The V gene end was trimmed by 5 bases and the J gene end by 3 bases; junction bases not matched to a gene: 7. This chain's CDR3 is CASSPGQGARGANVLTF. DNA of the CDR3: TGCGCCAGCAGTCCCGGACAGGGGGCGCGTGGGGCCAACGTCCTGACTTTC.

The rearrangement joins TRBV18 to TRBJ1-5; the match to TRBD1 covers 8 bases. This CDR3 contains 17 residues. Trimming removed 2 bases from V and 2 bases from J; junction bases left unmatched: 8. The V gene's germline CDR1 is KGHSH and CDR2 LQKENI. DNA of the CDR3: TGTGCCAGCTCACCAAAAACAGGGGGAGAGGGCAATCAGCCCCAGCATTTT. Encoded protein: CASSPKTGGEGNQPQHF.

In this sample, this clone turned up a few times. This chain uses TRBV27 with TRBJ1-6; 8 nucleotides line up with TRBD1. CDR1 MNHEY and CDR2 SMNVEV come from the germline V gene (reference sequence). V trimming: 5 bases; J trimming: 10 bases; junction bases outside the gene matches: 13. This CDR3 has 16 amino acids. The CDR3 coding sequence is TGTGCCAGCAGTACTTATTCGACAGGGGCTCGCTCACCCCTCCACTTT. It is translated as CASSTYSTGARSPLHF.

The chain couples TRBV5-4 to TRBJ2-5, with TRBD2 matching over 13 bases. The DNA end lines up better with TRBJ2-7; the J call may be wrong. The CDR3 length is 15 residues. CDR1 SGHNT and CDR2 YYREEE come from the germline V gene (reference sequence). The CDR3 here is CASSPRTSGGSEQYF. CDR3 nucleotide sequence: TGTGCCAGCAGCCCAAGGACTAGCGGGGGATCCGAGCAGTACTTC.

This clone was counted between two and nine times. The chain employs TRBV18 and TRBJ1-3, with D unclear. Trimming took 2 bases from V and 4 from J, leaving 3 bases between them. The CDR3 is made up of 12 amino acids. CDR1 is KGHSH and CDR2 is LQKENI in the germline V gene. The CDR3: CASSPEGNTIYF. CDR3 in DNA: TGTGCCAGCTCACCAGAGGGAAACACCATATATTTT.

The chain combines TRBV11-3 with TRBJ2-5; TRBD2 is a possible D gene (6 bases). V gave up 0 bases and J gave up 4 bases, with 15 bases separating them. CDR3 size: 16 residues. Per germline, CDR1 SGHNT and CDR2 YENEEA. CDR3 sequence reads: CASSLDGTLTGETQYF. The CDR3 coding sequence is TGTGCCAGCAGCTTAGATGGGACTCTAACTGGAGAGACCCAGTACTTC. Variable domain in full (rest from reference TRBV11-3 and TRBJ2-5): EAGVVQSPRYKIIEKKQPVAFWCNPISGHNTLYWYLQNLGQGPELLIRYENEEAVDDSQLPKDRFSAERLKGVDSTLKIQPAELGDSAVYLCASSLDGTLTGETQYFGPGTRLLVL.

The chain is built from TRBV18 and TRBJ2-7; TRBD2 might be the D (6 bases). V was cut by 3 bases and J by 2 bases, with 11 bases left in between. This CDR3 is built from 14 residues. In germline, CDR1 is KGHSH, CDR2 LQKENI. The CDR3 is CASSPQTGAYEQYF. The CDR3 DNA is TGTGCCAGCTCACCCCAAACGGGGGCCTACGAGCAGTACTTC.

This clone was counted once. V gene TRBV7-3 combines with J gene TRBJ2-7; 8 positions agree with TRBD1. Germline loops: CDR1 SGHTA, CDR2 FQGTGA. The ends lost 3 bases at V and 0 bases at J; junction bases unmatched: 4. The CDR3 extends over 15 amino acids. CDR3 nucleotide sequence: TGTGCCAGCAGCTTGCGTCAGGGGGCCTCCTACGAGCAGTACTTC. This codes for CASSLRQGASYEQYF. Variable domain in full (rest from reference TRBV7-3 and TRBJ2-7): GAGVSQTPSNKVTEKGKYVELRCDPISGHTALYWYRQSLGQGPEFLIYFQGTGAADDSGLPNDRFFAVRPEGSVSTLKIQRTERGDSAVYLCASSLRQGASYEQYFGPGTRLTVT.

The rearrangement uses TRBV7-2 and TRBJ2-5; a possible D gene is TRBD2 (5 bases). Trimming removed 6 bases at V and 2 bases at J, with 13 bases between. Germline-derived CDR1 and CDR2 are SGHTA and FQGNSA. This CDR3 region has 14 residues. CDR3 loop: CASSPSGQQETQYF. The CDR3 DNA reads TGTGCCAGCAGTCCGAGCGGCCAACAAGAGACCCAGTACTTC.

The chain couples TRBV6-5 to TRBJ2-5, with TRBD2 matching over 9 bases. Germline CDR1 reads MNHEY; CDR2 reads SVGAGI. V trimming: 8 bases; J trimming: 4 bases; junction bases outside the gene matches: 11. The CDR3 extends over 15 amino acids. CDR3 sequence: CASGDGGRASETQYF. The CDR3 coding sequence is TGTGCCAGCGGAGATGGCGGGAGGGCCTCAGAGACCCAGTACTTC.

The rearrangement links TRBV18 to TRBJ2-1, with 8 bases lining up with TRBD1. From germline, CDR1 is KGHSH and CDR2 LQKENI. Trimming took 5 bases from V and 8 from J; bases not matched to a gene: 8. The CDR3 has 14 amino acids. DNA for the CDR3: TGTGCCAGCTCATCGCCAGGGGGCCGATATGAGCAGTTCTTC. Protein: CASSSPGGRYEQFF.

This chain links TRBV29-1 with TRBJ1-2; 7 bases map to TRBD1. The CDR3 runs 12 residues. Germline values: CDR1 SQVTM, CDR2 ANQGSEA. V trimming: 7 bases; J trimming: 5 bases; junction bases outside the gene matches: 7. The CDR3: CSAQGQLYGYTF. The CDR3 DNA is TGCAGCGCCCAGGGACAGCTTTATGGCTACACCTTC. Full variable domain (outside the CDR3, taken from reference TRBV29-1 and TRBJ1-2): SAVISQKPSRDICQRGTSLTIQCQVDSQVTMMFWYRQQPGQSLTLIATANQGSEATYESGFVIDKFPISRPNLTFSTLTVSNMSPEDSSIYLCSAQGQLYGYTFGSGTRLTVV.

This clone was detected only a few times. V is TRBV2 and J is TRBJ1-2; 8 bases match TRBD1. Trimming cost V 7 bases and J 8 bases; bases outside gene matches: 12. Germline V lookup: CDR1 SNHLY, CDR2 FYNNEI. The CDR3 contains 14 residues. The CDR3: CASTPLGQGEGYTF. For the CDR3, the DNA is TGTGCCAGCACCCCGCTCGGACAGGGAGAAGGCTACACCTTC.

The rearrangement links TRBV4-3 to TRBJ2-2; possible D gene TRBD1, 7 bases. The CDR3 spans 21 residues. V was trimmed by 0 bases and J by 6 bases, leaving 29 bases between them. Per the germline V gene, CDR1 is LGHNA and CDR2 is YSLEER. CDR3 DNA: TGCGCCAGCAGCCAAGATAAGGGGTGGTACGGCCAGGGGGAGGTCCCCGGGGAGCTGTTTTTT. Translation gives CASSQDKGWYGQGEVPGELFF.

This clone was seen just once. The chain uses TRBV5-1 and TRBJ1-1; 7 bases match TRBD1. CDR1 is SGHRS and CDR2 is YFSETQ in the germline V gene. V was pared by 4 bases and J by 4 bases, with 7 bases of the junction left unmatched. The CDR3 covers 14 residues. In DNA form, the CDR3 reads TGCGCCAGCAGCGTACGGGACAGCCTCACTGAAGCTTTCTTT. It encodes CASSVRDSLTEAFF.

The CDR3 nucleotides read TGTGCCAGCAGCATTTCGTTACAGCGGGGCCCAGAGAAAGGCTACACCTTC. Translation: CASSISLQRGPEKGYTF. The gene calls are TRBV7-2 and TRBJ1-2, with a tentative D call TRBD1 (5 bases). From germline, CDR1 is SGHTA and CDR2 FQGNSA. The CDR3 contains 17 residues. Trimming stripped 5 bases from V and 8 bases from J, with 27 bases between.